This TCR beta chain was identified during a study of shared clonotypes between healthy human individuals. Study conclusions and caveats: Large depth notwithstanding, sorted-subset sequencing proved incomplete by rarefaction. Shared clonotypes: roughly 5% naive CD4, around 4% naive CD8, 2% to 2.5% memory CD4, 0.4% memory CD8.

Assay: immunoSEQ multiplex PCR; the TCRdb copy retains only in-frame clones and omits some. There are more than 1 million clones in the sample; more than 75% occur only once, and approximately 0.56% lies in the top ten. The V and J ends lost 3 bases and 2 bases, in that order; junction bases with no gene match: 5. This CDR3 comprises 14 residues. Germline V lookup: CDR1 SGDLS, CDR2 YYNGEE. As for this clone: Its antigen is currently unknown.

This sequence was found in a man younger than 35 in good health. Some clones in this sample may be carry-over from other donors' samples. The chain has TRBV9 and TRBJ2-7; 7 bases map to TRBD1. Sequenced input: memory CD4+ T cells from PBMCs. The subset is: CD45RA-negative fraction. For the CDR3, the DNA is TGTGCCAGCAGCGCCCGGGACAGCGCCTACGAGCAGTACTTC. Protein: CASSARDSAYEQYF.